This T cell receptor (beta chain) was captured in a study of T-cell memory formation after mild COVID-19 (dated by TCRdb to the early 2020s). Background on the whole study: Most TCR sequence clusters were specific to one of the two donors. T-cell clones expanding and contracting after mild COVID-19 in two donors were tracked by longitudinal TCRalpha and TCRbeta repertoire sequencing. Two young, previously healthy adult volunteers made up the cohort, one male and one female.

The sequencing machine was an Illumina NovaSeq 6000. TCRalpha and TCRbeta cDNA libraries were built by 5'RACE with constant-segment primers, adding sample barcodes and unique molecular identifiers. Trizol reagent was used to extract RNA from every sample. Libraries were amplified in two PCR steps, with a second sample barcode and Illumina TruSeq adapters added in the second step. Sequencing of libraries was performed on an Illumina NovaSeq with 2 x 150 bp paired-end reads. The authors processed their data as follows. Reads were demultiplexed and collapsed into UMI-guided consensus sequences with migec v1.2.7. Using mixcr v2.1.11, UMI consensuses were aligned to TRA and TRB V and J templates and then assembled into clonotypes. Expanded or contracted clonotypes were those called significant by both edgeR and NoisET, with noise models trained on biological replicates. edgeR calls used a false discovery rate-adjusted p below 0.01 and a log2 fold-change threshold of 1. As an exploratory analysis of dynamics, max-normalized trajectories of the 1000 most abundant clonotypes were examined with PCA combined with hierarchical clustering. Separately sequenced CD4+ and CD8+ repertoires were used to assign a CD4 or CD8 phenotype to each responding clone. Starting from the raw public reads, TCRdb applied fastp trimming at Q25, assembled clones with MiXCR and retained in-frame beta chains. Every CDR3 protein is listed once, alongside the most common genes and DNA of its rows. The V and J calls follow TCRdb's processing rather than the paper's. A total of approximately 150,000 distinct CDR3 sequences appear in this sample, approximately 15% of them only once. The ten most abundant clones make up 13% to 15% of the sample.

PBMCs were isolated by Ficoll-Paque density gradient centrifugation. From its cysteine to its phenylalanine, the CDR3 spans 15 amino acids. Just the 45-base CDR3 DNA is kept, in frame starting at base 1. Relative to germline, V is 0 bases shorter and J is 3 bases shorter, with 11 bases between their ends. For CDR1 and CDR2, the germline V gene lists LGHNA and YSLEER. This clonotype was found a few times. The specificity of this receptor is unknown. Base qualities are not at hand, and no much larger clone is one base apart. General findings and caveats noted by the study authors: The second-wave clones that peaked on day 37 were not confirmed to be SARS-CoV-2 specific. The study covered only a couple of mild cases, and larger cohorts including severe cases with pre-infection samples were considered necessary. Some responding clones were detected in pre-infection memory, which suggested that pre-existing cross-reactive memory T cells had joined the SARS-CoV-2 response. Contracting CD4+ clones appeared mostly in the CM and EM memory subsets, whereas CD8+ clones were enriched in EMRA. Clones that contracted from day 15 to 85 showed balanced CD4/CD8 phenotypes, whereas a second wave of clones that expanded from day 15 to 37 leaned towards CD4+.

The clonotype was recovered from an adult woman who had mild COVID-19 (a few samples of this study predate the infection). The sample titles of this study are shuffled in the database, so cell type and time point are left out; the donor was told from shared clones. The specimen sequenced was PBMCs or a T cell subset sorted from them (not recorded which). Recombination joined TRBV4-3 with TRBJ1-2; too little of a D gene remains to name it. In nucleotide form, the sequence is TGCGCCAGCAGCCAAGAATCGGGGAAATACTATGGCTACACCTTC. Its protein product is CASSQESGKYYGYTF.